This T cell receptor (beta chain) was sequenced in a study of cytomegalovirus exposure and HLA in healthy donors (dated by TCRdb to between 2016 and 2019). At the level of the whole study: In an earlier analysis of approximately 500 of the donors, about 260 Gb of sequence data and 100 million or so unique TCR beta sequences from about 179 million T cells were reported. HLA typing included class I and class II loci at four-digit resolution. The study aimed to test whether signatures of past pathogen exposure could be identified by cataloging public T cell receptors. In an earlier analysis of roughly 540 of the donors, high-throughput TCR beta sequencing was used to judge whether each TCR beta V gene segment behaved as functional or pseudogenic. A separate validation cohort of about 110 different subjects was used in addition to the approximately 700-subject first cohort. A later genetic analysis took genome-wide SNP genotypes for about 65% of the 666 donors and used that subset as a discovery cohort. The later analysis used no new phenotypic data to find candidate immune exposures, relying instead on TCR beta sequences and their occurrence across donors. Donor age, sex, ethnicity and CMV serostatus were compiled together with the repertoire data. To predict cytomegalovirus infection status, the study combined high-throughput TCR immunosequencing, statistical association of individual TCRs with disease status, and machine learning. Every repertoire in the discovery cohort had been generated on one and the same sequencing platform. The number of typed donors differed by locus: about 620-640 for A, B, C, DRB1 and DQB1; approximately 520 for DQA1; approximately 600 for DPA1; and about 450 for DPB1. Among 398 genotyped donors of the cohort, an average of approximately 240,000 unique TCR beta nucleotide sequences were sequenced per donor, roughly a sixth of them non-productive. The T cell repertoires of some 700 subjects were profiled by immunosequencing and related to cytomegalovirus serostatus. About 300 gigabases of sequencing data and approximately 80 million unique TCR sequences were included in an early release covering under 650 HLA-typed donors. Five DR-DQ haplotypes were treated as single units for association and clustering because of strong linkage in the cohort. A later analysis re-analyzed previously published TCR beta repertoires from hundreds of donors and added high-resolution HLA genotyping to study TCR occurrence patterns. Among the roughly 390 genotyped donors, around 81% belonged to the genetic ancestry cluster associated with self-reported Caucasian donors. Overall study results and their limits: Broadly in line with IMGT annotations, most TCR beta V segments showed up in productive rearrangements about 87% or about 30% of the time in an earlier analysis of 450 to 750 of the donors. A cluster of highly shared sequence variants was judged likely to represent a technical artifact of the sequencing pipeline. In a later analysis, HLA-associated TCR beta chains showed more clonal expansion and lower generation probabilities than non-associated chains that were equally common. According to the authors, the approach could potentially be generalized to other disease states and immunological phenotypes. A later genetic analysis reported fewer N-insertions in productive TCRs among donors in an Asian-associated ancestry cluster than the approximately 670-donor mean. Approximately 16 rarely observed V segments, including chromosome 9 orphons, were excluded from the earlier analysis of some 590 of the donors because counts were too low. In vitro tests confirmed that a few of the cytomegalovirus-associated TCR beta chains recognize cytomegalovirus antigens. Some IMGT-functional V segments, including TRBV6-2 and TRBV6-3, could not be distinguished by the 87-base-pair reads and were therefore excluded. According to a later analysis, TCR association rates differed among HLA loci, with DRB1 alleles showing the most associated TCRs and HLA-C alleles showing the fewest. Roughly uniform sequencing depth across donors was assumed in presence/absence analyses, although this assumption may not hold. Most TCR sequences were seen in very few donors, while some public TCRs were found in many individuals. A further reported finding was that TCR beta sequences accurately predicted the HLA-A and HLA-B alleles for most subjects in the first cohort. The only immune exposure information available for the cohort was CMV serostatus. In a later analysis, more than 15,000 TCR beta sequences were associated with specific HLA alleles at a false discovery rate of 0.05. According to a later analysis, parvovirus B19, influenza, CMV and Epstein-Barr virus appeared linked to several top co-occurrence clusters. Assigning TCR associations to individual alleles was difficult when HLA alleles, especially DR and DQ, strongly co-occurred. V-gene and J-gene trimming of TCR beta chains was associated with a missense DCLRE1C variant in a later genetic analysis, and the association was replicated in an independent cohort. In both the original and validation cohorts, the classifier was reported to diagnose cytomegalovirus status with high specificity and sensitivity. Only TCR beta chains were sequenced in this cohort, and the absence of alpha or paired-chain data limited detectable features. Linkage disequilibrium might explain the correlated functional status among segregating V segments, but an unknown experimental factor could not be excluded. In the study, approximately 160 TCR beta chains were listed as associated with cytomegalovirus. Because HLA typing was missing for some donors at each locus, association tests included only the typed subset. Most CMV-associated TCR beta chains appeared to be HLA-restricted in a later analysis, and the HLA associations seemed to be driven largely by CMV exposure.

In total, approximately 610 healthy bone marrow donors made up the cohort. At the time of sampling, all cohort members were nominally healthy, though unrecorded immune exposures were likely present. The donor was CMV seropositive and belonged to the group of 250 to 300 seropositive cohort members. A peripheral blood sample was collected from each donor, and TCR beta sequencing was performed on peripheral blood mononuclear cells. Genomic DNA was extracted from the blood cell samples with the Qiagen DNeasy Blood Extraction Kit. The CDR3, cysteine through phenylalanine, is 15 amino acids long. Of the read, only the CDR3 DNA is kept; its 45 bases are in frame from base 1. V is cut back by 4 bases and J by 8 bases, with 5 bases in the junction unmatched. CDR1 and CDR2 were assigned from the germline V gene as SGHNT and YENEEA. Library generation was performed with the immunoSEQ multiplex PCR assay. A mixture of 60 forward primers for TCR Vbeta segments and 13 reverse primers for TCR Jbeta segments was used in the multiplex PCR. The CDR3 region of rearranged TCR beta genes was amplified from genomic DNA with a multiplex PCR assay. The amplified TCR beta libraries were sequenced on the Illumina HiSeq System as 87-base-pair reads. The paper's processing steps were these. A later analysis tallied roughly 78 million unique TCR beta chains across the 600 to 700 repertoires, and about 10 million of those chains were shared by two or more donors. A nearest-neighbor algorithm error-corrected the raw reads and collapsed the reads into unique sequences, merging closely related sequences to remove PCR and sequencing errors. To assign V, D and J gene segments, CDR3 sequences were aligned to IMGT reference sequences. For a sequence to be retained, a match of at least six nucleotides was required to both a V gene segment and a J gene segment. Rearrangements were classified as productive when the CDR3 lacked stop codons and remained in frame with V and J, and all other rearrangements were classified as non-productive. Following IMGT convention, CDR3 was defined as the stretch from the second conserved V-encoded cysteine to the conserved J-encoded phenylalanine. The earlier analysis of 450 to 750 of the donors excluded any sequence lacking an unambiguous match to a single V gene segment. In an earlier analysis of approximately 590 of the donors, V segments were called functional above 56.7% productive rearrangements and were called segregating when the between-donor standard deviation exceeded 5%. A statistical classification framework was developed to diagnose cytomegalovirus status using the catalog of TCR beta chain sequences. In a later analysis, V and J genes were assigned by comparing TCR nucleotide sequences against IMGT/GENE-DB human TR gene sequences. Using the TCRdist pipeline, a later analysis assigned CDR3 sequences along with most-parsimonious VDJ recombination scenarios. In a later analysis, every TCR beta chain was defined by the combination of its CDR3 amino acid sequence and its V-gene family, and reads without a unique V-gene family were dropped. In a later analysis, approximately 640 highly shared, low-generation-probability nucleotide sequences were removed to address suspected cross-contamination and a sequencing artifact. In a later analysis, a clonal expansion index was calculated for each public chain from normalized within-repertoire ranks of inferred template counts. In a later analysis, generation probabilities were computed using a VDJ recombination model fitted to out-of-frame rearrangements, and the results were checked against IGoR. Hypergeometric tests were used in a later analysis to score TCR-TCR, TCR-HLA and TCR-CMV co-occurrence, with a repertoire-size bias correction applied to the TCR pairs. In a later analysis, false discovery rates were estimated by permuting HLA or CMV assignments 20 times. In a later analysis, co-occurring TCRs were grouped with DBSCAN, and TCRdist sequence similarity was added when clustering was performed within HLA-allele-positive subsets. Repertoires with fewer than 30,000 or more than 120,000 public chains, plus five repertoires with anomalous nucleotide sharing, were excluded from co-occurrence clustering. Entries here come from immuneACCESS through TCRdb and include only in-frame sequences with V and J called. Some clones fail to appear in such tables; in the studies checked, an unresolved V gene covers under half of the shortfall, and the cause of the remainder is unknown. D and trimming were read from the DNA, whereas the V and J calls and clone size are those reported in that table. The sample profile shows a few hundred thousand clones; 84% of them were found once. The ten largest clones add up to 2% to 2.5% of the sample.

Note on this clone: Its antigen has not been determined. The sample holds no much larger clone one base away, and base qualities are not on file.

The receptor was isolated from a woman in her forties in good health and CMV-seropositive. The chain joins TRBV11-3 to TRBJ2-2; 12 nucleotides in the junction match TRBD2. Sequences were obtained from PBMCs. Here the CDR3 is given as CASSSRTSGKGELFF. The nucleotide sequence reads as follows: TGTGCCAGCAGCTCCCGGACTAGCGGGAAGGGGGAGCTGTTTTTT. Beyond the CDR3, the reference TRBV11-3 and TRBJ2-2 genes provide the residues; the full variable domain reads: EAGVVQSPRYKIIEKKQPVAFWCNPISGHNTLYWYLQNLGQGPELLIRYENEEAVDDSQLPKDRFSAERLKGVDSTLKIQPAELGDSAVYLCASSSRTSGKGELFFGEGSRLTVL.